This T cell receptor beta chain was sequenced in a study of T cell changes during pregnancy in multiple sclerosis. The CDR3 sequence is 15 residues long. V lost 3 bases to trimming and J lost 10 bases, with 17 bases between them. Germline CDR1 is SGDLS and CDR2 is YYNGEE. Generated by immunoSEQ multiplex PCR, the TCRdb table keeps only in-frame clones and is missing some. The data show about 75,000 clones, more than 80% seen once. This chain links TRBV9 with TRBJ1-6; a weak D match, TRBD1 (6 bases). This TCR was sampled from a female donor in good health, enrolled as a control in a pregnancy study. The material sequenced was peripheral blood, taken in the first trimester of pregnancy. CDR3 in amino acids: CASSGTGHRNSPLHF. For the CDR3, the DNA is TGTGCCAGCAGCGGAACGGGACACAGGAACTCACCCCTCCACTTT.